This T cell receptor beta chain derives from a study of cytomegalovirus exposure and HLA in healthy donors. Study results and caveats: Cytomegalovirus status, reportedly, was diagnosed with high specificity and sensitivity by the classifier.

Only in-frame clones appear in the TCRdb table, and some are missing; sequencing was by immunoSEQ multiplex PCR. Of about 140,000 clones listed, around four fifths are singletons. Turning to this clone: Its specificity is not known.

This CDR3 has 13 amino acids. Trimming took off 0 bases at V and 2 bases at J, with 5 bases between the two ends. CDR1 is KGHSH, CDR2 LQKENI, per germline. This chain uses TRBV18 with TRBJ2-7; D is ambiguous. This receptor was taken from a woman aged 25 to 39 in good health and CMV-seronegative. Sequences were obtained from PBMCs. The CDR3 nucleotides read TGTGCCAGCTCACCACCGTTAACCTACGAGCAGTACTTC. Encoded protein: CASSPPLTYEQYF.